This entry describes one TCR beta chain. The sample comes from a study of memory CD4+ T cells and cytomegalovirus serostatus. Here immunoSEQ multiplex PCR was the method, and the copy in TCRdb shows in-frame clones only, minus some. The sample gives roughly 50,000 clones, less than 85% of which show up once; roughly 0.5% is in the top ten. The sort gate was single viable CD3+CD4+CD8-CD45RO+ cells for memory CD4+ T cells. CD4+ T cells were isolated by positive magnetic selection. There are 17 residues in the CDR3. The junction had 18 bases not matched to a gene; V was cut back by 8 bases and J by 10 bases. Germline V CDR1 and CDR2: ENHRY, SYGVKD.

V usage is TRBV10-3 and J usage is TRBJ2-3; 13 nucleotides match TRBD2. This clonotype was sampled from an adult in good health and CMV-seronegative. Some clones in this sample may be carry-over from other donors' samples. Sample: memory CD4+ T cells from blood. CDR3 nucleotide sequence: TGTGCCATCGGACAGGGGAAGACTAGCGGGAGGCCCGTACCGCAGTATTTT. Encoded protein: CAIGQGKTSGRPVPQYF.